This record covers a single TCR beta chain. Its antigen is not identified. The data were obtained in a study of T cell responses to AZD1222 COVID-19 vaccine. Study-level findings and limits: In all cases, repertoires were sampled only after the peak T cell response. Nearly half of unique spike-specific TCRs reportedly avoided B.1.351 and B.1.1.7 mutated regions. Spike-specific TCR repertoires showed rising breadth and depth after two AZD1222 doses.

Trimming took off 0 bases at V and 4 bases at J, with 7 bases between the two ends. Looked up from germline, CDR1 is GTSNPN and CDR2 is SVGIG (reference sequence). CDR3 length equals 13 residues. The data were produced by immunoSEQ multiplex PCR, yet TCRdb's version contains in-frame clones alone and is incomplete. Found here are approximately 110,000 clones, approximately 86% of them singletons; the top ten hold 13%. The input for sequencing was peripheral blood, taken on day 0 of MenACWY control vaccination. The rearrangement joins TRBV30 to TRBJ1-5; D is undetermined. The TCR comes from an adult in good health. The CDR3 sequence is CAWSVVGNQPQHF. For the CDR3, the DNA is TGTGCCTGGAGTGTAGTAGGGAATCAGCCCCAGCATTTT.